This entry is about one T cell receptor beta chain. Its cognate antigen is unknown. This sample was included in a study of T cells expressing NK-cell markers. Overall study: CD3+CD56+NKG2C+, CD3+CD56+NKG2C- and CD3+CD56-NKG2C+ T cells, once sorted, supplied the TCR beta repertoires. Notes on the study in general: It remained uncertain whether the expanded NKG2C+ T cell clones were specific for HCMV antigens.

TCRdb reprocessed the 5' RACE reads and reports one entry per CDR3 protein, with no DNA. Its table lists fewer than 400,000 distinct CDR3 sequences. The CDR3 is 13 amino acids. The germline V gene encodes CDR1 GTSNPN and CDR2 SVGIG (reference sequence). Sequencing used blood T cells: a sorted CD56 or NKG2C T cell subset, CD4+ or CD8+ T cells, or bulk PBMC T cells (not recorded which). V gene TRBV30 combines with J gene TRBJ2-2. The clonotype was recovered from a woman between 45 and 65 years old in good health. CDR3: CAWSVQFTGELFF.